One and the same sample provided the 20 T cell receptor beta chains below, sequenced in a study of cytomegalovirus exposure and HLA in healthy donors. 60 Vbeta and 13 Jbeta primers were used in PCR. Only in-frame clones appear in the TCRdb table, and some are missing; sequencing was by immunoSEQ multiplex PCR. The sample records a few hundred thousand clones, about 93% being singletons. Sequencing was done on a sample of PBMCs. These TCRs come from a girl aged 2 to 9 in good health and CMV-seronegative.

V usage is TRBV12-5 and J usage is TRBJ2-1; 9 bases align to TRBD2. After removal of 7 bases from V and 2 bases from J, the junction contained 12 bases not matched to a gene. This CDR3 spans 17 amino acids. Germline CDR1 LGHNT, CDR2 FRNRAP. This chain's CDR3 is CASDRPGTSLTYNEQFF. As DNA, the CDR3 is TGTGCTAGTGATCGCCCCGGGACTAGCCTCACCTACAATGAGCAGTTCTTC.

The chain recombines TRBV7-8 with TRBJ2-1; the D gene is possibly TRBD1 (6 bases). V gave up 1 base and J gave up 6 bases, with 13 bases separating them. The CDR3 has 15 amino acids. Per germline, CDR1 SGHVS and CDR2 FQNEAQ. CDR3 sequence reads: CASSLEATGLNEQFF. The CDR3 nucleotides read TGTGCCAGCAGCTTAGAAGCGACAGGCCTCAATGAGCAGTTCTTC.

CDR3 coding DNA: TGTGCCAGCAGTTACGGTGTTGCCAGCTCCTACAATGAGCAGTTCTTC. As protein: CASSYGVASSYNEQFF. The rearrangement links TRBV6-6 to TRBJ2-1; no firm D call. The CDR3 runs 16 residues. CDR1 MNHNY and CDR2 SVGAGI come from the germline V gene (reference sequence). V was pared by 2 bases and J by 0 bases, with 11 bases between.

The V call is TRBV28, the J call TRBJ2-7; 9 positions match TRBD1. The CDR3 consists of 15 residues. Trimming at V came to 6 bases and at J to 4 bases, leaving 10 bases not matched to a gene. CDR1 MDHEN and CDR2 SYDVKM come from the germline V gene. CDR3 sequence reads: CASRYPGQGFYEQYF. Written as DNA, the CDR3 is TGTGCCAGCAGGTATCCGGGACAGGGATTTTACGAGCAGTACTTC. The full variable domain, rest sourced from reference TRBV28 and TRBJ2-7, is DVKVTQSSRYLVKRTGEKVFLECVQDMDHENMFWYRQDPGLGLRLIYFSYDVKMKEKGDIPEGYSVSREKKERFSLILESASTNQTSMYLCASRYPGQGFYEQYFGPGTRLTVT.

This clone has a single count. The chain couples TRBV9 to TRBJ1-1; D not resolved. The V gene lost 0 bases and the J gene lost 2 bases, with 5 bases spanning the gap. Germline V gene lookup returns CDR1 SGDLS and CDR2 YYNGEE. This CDR3 is built from 13 residues. CDR3 region: CASSVGTNTEAFF. The DNA of the CDR3 is TGTGCCAGCAGCGTAGGAACAAACACTGAAGCTTTCTTT. Full variable domain (remainder filled in from reference TRBV9 and TRBJ1-1): DSGVTQTPKHLITATGQRVTLRCSPRSGDLSVYWYQQSLDQGLQFLIQYYNGEERAKGNILERFSAQQFPDLHSELNLSSLELGDSALYFCASSVGTNTEAFFGQGTRLTVV.

The chain carries TRBV19 and TRBJ1-5, with 8 bases fitting TRBD1. From germline, CDR1 is LNHDA and CDR2 SQIVND (reference sequence). Unmatched junction bases numbered 7, after V lost 5 bases and J lost 4 bases. The CDR3 has 15 residues. The CDR3 nucleotides are TGTGCCAGTAGTTCAGGACAGGGCTTAAATCAGCCCCAGCATTTT. The encoded protein is CASSSGQGLNQPQHF. Looking up the rest from reference TRBV19 and TRBJ1-5 gives the full variable domain: DGGITQSPKYLFRKEGQNVTLSCEQNLNHDAMYWYRQDPGQGLRLIYYSQIVNDFQKGDIAEGYSVSREKKESFPLTVTSAQKNPTAFYLCASSSGQGLNQPQHFGDGTRLSIL.

The chain has TRBV19 and TRBJ1-4; D is uncertain. This CDR3 has 15 residues. V shed 5 bases and J shed 0 bases, with 10 bases lying between them. The germline gives CDR1 LNHDA, CDR2 SQIVND (reference sequence). As DNA, the CDR3 is TGTGCCAGTAGTTCCCACAGAGCAACTAATGAAAAACTGTTTTTT. Translating it yields CASSSHRATNEKLFF.

V usage is TRBV28 and J usage is TRBJ2-7; 12 nucleotides line up with TRBD2. Germline CDR1 reads MDHEN; CDR2 reads SYDVKM. This CDR3 has 16 amino acids. The V gene end was trimmed by 1 base and the J gene end by 1 base; junction bases not matched to a gene: 2. The CDR3 sequence is CASSLSGLAGSYEQYF. CDR3 DNA: TGTGCCAGCAGTTTATCAGGACTAGCGGGGTCCTACGAGCAGTACTTC.

V usage is TRBV7-2 and J usage is TRBJ2-5; 9 bases are a match to TRBD1. This CDR3 spans 16 amino acids. CDR1 is SGHTA, CDR2 FQGNSA, per germline. The junction had 6 bases not matched to a gene; V was cut back by 4 bases and J by 0 bases. The CDR3 DNA is TGTGCCAGCAGCTCGATGGACAGGGGATACCAAGAGACCCAGTACTTC. Translating it yields CASSSMDRGYQETQYF.

The V call is TRBV27, the J call TRBJ2-1; 7 nucleotides match TRBD2. J gave up 5 bases and V 5 bases, and 18 bases lay outside the gene matches. CDR3 length: 18 residues. Germline V gene lookup returns CDR1 MNHEY and CDR2 SMNVEV (reference sequence). CDR3 bases: TGTGCCAGCAGTCCGCACAACCCGTGGCTAGCGGAACACAATGAGCAGTTCTTC. It codes for CASSPHNPWLAEHNEQFF.

The V call is TRBV4-1, the J call TRBJ2-5; D is possibly TRBD2 (6 bases). The germline V gene encodes CDR1 MGHRA and CDR2 YSYEKL. Trimming took 8 bases from V and 4 from J, leaving 14 bases between them. CDR3 length: 13 amino acids. CDR3 region: CASGGTKVETQYF. The DNA of the CDR3 is TGCGCCAGCGGAGGGACCAAGGTAGAGACCCAGTACTTC.

The V gene is TRBV6-1, the J gene TRBJ2-7; 13 bases are a match to TRBD2. The CDR3 is 15 residues long. Germline CDR1 reads MNHNS; CDR2 reads SASEGT. The trim removed 4 bases at V and 2 bases at J, leaving 2 bases unmatched. CDR3 in amino acids: CASSAGTSGTYEQYF. CDR3 DNA sequence: TGTGCCAGCAGTGCTGGGACTAGCGGGACCTACGAGCAGTACTTC.

The rearrangement links TRBV5-1 to TRBJ2-7; 7 bases match TRBD2. Germline lookup yields CDR1 SGHRS and CDR2 YFSETQ. This CDR3 has 12 amino acids. V trimming: 5 bases; J trimming: 3 bases; junction bases outside the gene matches: 2. CDR3 bases: TGCGCCAGCAGTAGGGAGGGCTACGAGCAGTACTTC. Protein product: CASSREGYEQYF.

This chain links TRBV9 with TRBJ2-3; 9 bases match TRBD1. Germline V lookup: CDR1 SGDLS, CDR2 YYNGEE. J gave up 2 bases and V 2 bases, and 6 bases lay outside the gene matches. CDR3 size: 16 residues. The CDR3 is CASSVSTGGNTDTQYF. For the CDR3, the DNA is TGTGCCAGCAGCGTTTCGACAGGGGGGAACACAGATACGCAGTATTTT. Full variable domain (remainder filled in from reference TRBV9 and TRBJ2-3): DSGVTQTPKHLITATGQRVTLRCSPRSGDLSVYWYQQSLDQGLQFLIQYYNGEERAKGNILERFSAQQFPDLHSELNLSSLELGDSALYFCASSVSTGGNTDTQYFGPGTRLTVL.

This chain connects TRBV6-5 to TRBJ1-2, with 12 bases identical to TRBD1. CDR1 is MNHEY and CDR2 is SVGAGI in the germline V gene. V was clipped by 10 bases and J by 7 bases; unmatched bases: 10. The length of the CDR3 is 14 residues. The DNA of the CDR3 is TGTGCCACCCATCCGGGACAGGGGGCAGGTGGCTACACCTTC. Its protein is CATHPGQGAGGYTF.

This clone was seen once. The V and J genes are TRBV19 and TRBJ1-1; TRBD1 might be the D (5 bases). The V gene lost 3 bases and the J gene lost 0 bases, with 11 bases spanning the gap. This CDR3 is 15 amino acids long. The germline CDR1 and CDR2 sequences are LNHDA and SQIVND (reference sequence). The CDR3 sequence is CASSIPRQLNTEAFF. In DNA form, the CDR3 reads TGTGCCAGTAGTATCCCTCGACAGTTGAACACTGAAGCTTTCTTT.

This clone was counted once. The chain combines TRBV6-4 with TRBJ1-1; D call uncertain. V shed 4 bases and J shed 0 bases, with 9 bases lying between them. Looked up from germline, CDR1 is MRHNA and CDR2 is SNTAGT. The CDR3 runs to 14 residues. The CDR3 region is CASSAEGMNTEAFF. CDR3 in DNA: TGTGCCAGCAGTGCCGAGGGCATGAACACTGAAGCTTTCTTT.

Only one count was recorded for this clone. This chain joins TRBV7-6 and TRBJ2-7, with D perhaps TRBD2 (6 bases). Germline V lookup: CDR1 SGHVS, CDR2 FNYEAQ. The CDR3 is 17 residues long. V shed 5 bases and J shed 3 bases, with 23 bases lying between them. CDR3 protein: CASSPGDSPGRIYEQYF. Here the CDR3 DNA reads TGTGCCAGCAGCCCGGGGGACTCCCCCGGCAGAATCTACGAGCAGTACTTC.

This clone appeared once. The genes are TRBV4-2 and TRBJ1-1, with TRBD1 identical over 10 bases. The J segment lost 0 bases and the V segment lost 5 bases, leaving 6 bases of the junction unmatched. Germline CDR1 reads LGHNA; CDR2 reads YNFKEQ. The CDR3 totals 16 residues. CDR3 DNA sequence: TGTGCCAGCAGCGATAAGACAGGGGGCTTGAACACTGAAGCTTTCTTT. It yields the protein CASSDKTGGLNTEAFF.

The rearrangement joins TRBV13 to TRBJ1-1; D is possibly TRBD1 (6 bases). The CDR3 covers 13 residues. The V end lost 5 bases, the J end lost 2 bases, and 9 bases lay between the germline ends. Germline V CDR1 and CDR2: PRHDT, FYEKMQ (reference sequence). CDR3 amino acids: CASSGQKNTEAFF. In DNA, the CDR3 is TGTGCCAGCAGCGGACAGAAAAACACTGAAGCTTTCTTT.